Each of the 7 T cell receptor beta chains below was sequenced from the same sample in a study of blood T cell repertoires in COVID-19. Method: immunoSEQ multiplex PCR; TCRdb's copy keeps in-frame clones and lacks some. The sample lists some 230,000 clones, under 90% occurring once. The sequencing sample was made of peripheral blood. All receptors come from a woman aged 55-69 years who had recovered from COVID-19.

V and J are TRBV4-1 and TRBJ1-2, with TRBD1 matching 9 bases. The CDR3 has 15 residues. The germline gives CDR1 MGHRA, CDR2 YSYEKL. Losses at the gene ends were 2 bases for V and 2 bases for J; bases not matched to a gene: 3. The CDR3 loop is CASSQPGTGNYGYTF. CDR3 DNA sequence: TGCGCCAGCAGCCAACCCGGGACAGGGAACTATGGCTACACCTTC.

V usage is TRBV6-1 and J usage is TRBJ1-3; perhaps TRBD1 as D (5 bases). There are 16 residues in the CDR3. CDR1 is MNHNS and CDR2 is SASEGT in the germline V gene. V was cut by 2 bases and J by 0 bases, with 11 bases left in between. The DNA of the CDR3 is TGTGCCAGCAGTGAACTTCGGGGGACCTCTGGAAACACCATATATTTT. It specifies CASSELRGTSGNTIYF.

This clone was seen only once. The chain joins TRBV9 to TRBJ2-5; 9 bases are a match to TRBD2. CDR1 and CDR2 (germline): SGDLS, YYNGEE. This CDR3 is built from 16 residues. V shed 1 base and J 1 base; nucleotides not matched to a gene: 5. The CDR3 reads CASSVSGGGAQETQYF. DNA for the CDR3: TGTGCCAGCAGCGTAAGCGGCGGGGGGGCCCAAGAGACCCAGTACTTC.

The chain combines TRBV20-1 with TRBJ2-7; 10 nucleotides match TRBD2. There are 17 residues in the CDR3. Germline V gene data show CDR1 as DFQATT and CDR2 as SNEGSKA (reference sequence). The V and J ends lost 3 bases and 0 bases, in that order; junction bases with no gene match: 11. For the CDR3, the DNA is TGCAGTGCTAGTAGTAGCGGGGGGCTTAAACTCTCCTACGAGCAGTACTTC. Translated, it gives CSASSSGGLKLSYEQYF.

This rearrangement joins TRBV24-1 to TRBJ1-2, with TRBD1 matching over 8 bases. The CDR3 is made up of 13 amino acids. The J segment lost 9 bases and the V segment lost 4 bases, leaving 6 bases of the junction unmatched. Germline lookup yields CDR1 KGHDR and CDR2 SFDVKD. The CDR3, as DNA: TGTGCCACCAGTGACCGGACAGGGTTAAGCTACACCTTC. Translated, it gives CATSDRTGLSYTF.

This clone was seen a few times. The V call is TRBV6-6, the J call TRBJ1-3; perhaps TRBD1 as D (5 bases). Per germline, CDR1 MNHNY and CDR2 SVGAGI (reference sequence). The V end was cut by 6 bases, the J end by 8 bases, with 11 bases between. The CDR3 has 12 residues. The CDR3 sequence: CASSPEGDTIYF. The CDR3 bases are TGTGCCAGCAGCCCCGAAGGGGACACCATATATTTT.

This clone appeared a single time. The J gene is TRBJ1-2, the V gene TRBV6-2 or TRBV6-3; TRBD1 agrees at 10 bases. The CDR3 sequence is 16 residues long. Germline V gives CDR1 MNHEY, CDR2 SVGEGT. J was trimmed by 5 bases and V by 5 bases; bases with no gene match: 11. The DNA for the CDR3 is TGTGCCAGCAGTGCCTCCAGACCGGGACAGGGGTATGGCTACACCTTC. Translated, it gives CASSASRPGQGYGYTF.